The rows below give T cell receptor beta chains drawn from one sample of a study of CD8+CD57+ T cells in acquired aplastic anemia. One entry per CDR3 protein results from TCRdb running MiXCR on the reads. The table includes 160,000 or so distinct CDR3 sequences, roughly 50% detected once. Input material: sorted CD4+, CD8+, or CD8+CD57+ T cells (not recorded which) from PBMCs. The receptor source for this set is a human donor with aplastic anemia. The CDR3 runs from the conserved cysteine through the conserved F or W. A D gene is named only where the DNA matches it firmly. Clone sizes are given selectively: once, few, many, or a class where the clone is expanded.

v_gene	abundance	j_gene	d_gene	CDR3aa	CDR3nt
TRBV7-9	few	TRBJ2-7	TRBD1	CASSLRDRADEQYF	TGTGCCAGCAGCCTCCGGGACAGGGCCGACGAGCAGTACTTC
TRBV11-1	NA	TRBJ1-1	NA	CASSLAAGNTEAFF	TGTGCCAGCAGCTTAGCGGCAGGGAACACTGAAGCTTTCTTT
TRBV7-9	many	TRBJ1-2	NA	CACGPDPAANYGYTF	TGTGCCTGCGGACCAGATCCAGCGGCTAACTATGGCTACACCTTC
TRBV24-1	NA	TRBJ2-1	TRBD1	CATSDATGEVGNEQFF	TGTGCCACCAGTGACGCAACAGGGGAAGTAGGAAATGAGCAGTTCTTC
TRBV5-5	NA	TRBJ2-7	NA	CASSRTAVEQYF	TGTGCCAGCAGCCGGACAGCGGTCGAGCAGTACTTC
TRBV3-1	few	TRBJ1-5	NA	CASSLWGNNQPQHF	TGTGCCAGCAGCTTGTGGGGGAACAATCAGCCCCAGCATTTT
TRBV10-3	NA	TRBJ1-1	NA	CAIRLNTEAFF	TGTGCCATCAGGTTGAACACTGAAGCTTTCTTT
TRBV9	many	TRBJ1-1	TRBD1	CASGQGGAGTEAFF	TGTGCCAGCGGCCAGGGGGGGGCAGGAACTGAAGCTTTCTTT
TRBV2	many	TRBJ2-2	NA	CASSGTEPPGELFF	TGTGCCAGCAGTGGGACAGAGCCCCCCGGGGAGCTGTTTTTT
TRBV7-6	NA	TRBJ2-7	NA	CASRRLIHREYF	TGTGCCAGCAGGAGACTCATTCATCGAGAGTACTTC
TRBV10-2	NA	TRBJ1-5	NA	CASNYGNQPQHF	TGCGCCAGCAATTATGGGAATCAGCCCCAGCATTTT
TRBV11-2	NA	TRBJ2-3	TRBD2	CASSLSGIPSTITDTQYF	TGTGCCAGCAGCTTGAGCGGGATCCCCTCTACTATAACAGATACGCAGTATTTT
TRBV6-6	many	TRBJ2-5	TRBD2	CASSHGTSLAETQYF	TGTGCCAGCAGTCACGGGACTAGCTTAGCGGAGACCCAGTACTTC
TRBV18	NA	TRBJ1-1	NA	CASSTTTEASF	TGTGCCAGCTCCACGACCACTGAAGCCTCCTTT
TRBV6-1	NA	TRBJ1-5	NA	CASSGEWDFSNQPQHF	TGTGCCAGCAGCGGCGAGTGGGACTTTAGCAATCAGCCCCAGCATTTT
TRBV10-3	NA	TRBJ1-2	NA	CATGTATWGYGYTF	TGTGCCACCGGGACCGCGACGTGGGGCTATGGCTACACCTTC
TRBV25-1	few	TRBJ2-1	NA	CASSSSSEQFF	TGTGCCAGCAGTAGCAGCAGTGAGCAGTTCTTC
TRBV10-3	NA	TRBJ2-1	NA	CALRDSILNEQFF	TGTGCCCTCCGGGACTCCATTTTGAATGAGCAGTTCTTC
TRBV24-1	few	TRBJ2-7	TRBD2	CATAQIAGGEQYF	TGTGCCACCGCTCAGATAGCGGGAGGCGAGCAGTACTTC
TRBV9	NA	TRBJ2-6	NA	CASSGGGGTGANVLTF	TGTGCCAGCAGCGGAGGTGGGGGAACTGGGGCCAACGTCCTGACTTTC
TRBV19	NA	TRBJ1-5	NA	CASSPTGHSNQPQHF	TGTGCCAGTAGCCCGACAGGCCATAGCAATCAGCCCCAGCATTTT
TRBV6-5	many	TRBJ2-7	NA	CASSYSEGNFNEQYF	TGTGCCAGCAGTTACTCAGAGGGAAACTTCAACGAGCAGTACTTC
TRBV10-3	NA	TRBJ1-2	NA	CASSLSRGFYGYTF	TGTGCCAGCAGTTTATCGAGGGGCTTCTATGGCTACACCTTC
TRBV19	few	TRBJ1-5	NA	CASRDSPTQPQHF	TGTGCCAGTAGGGACAGTCCCACTCAGCCCCAGCATTTT
TRBV10-2	many	TRBJ2-2	TRBD1	CASSDTGTGWAGELFF	TGCGCCAGCAGTGATACCGGGACAGGGTGGGCCGGGGAGCTGTTTTTT
TRBV3-1	many	TRBJ1-1	NA	CASSLGHMNTEAFF	TGTGCCAGCAGCCTCGGGCATATGAACACTGAAGCTTTCTTT
TRBV19	NA	TRBJ1-6	NA	CASTDSVGSPLHF	TGTGCCAGTACCGACTCCGTTGGTTCACCCCTCCACTTT
TRBV9	NA	TRBJ2-7	NA	CASSVDGGPYEQYF	TGTGCCAGCAGCGTAGATGGGGGACCCTACGAGCAGTACTTC
TRBV6-1	many	TRBJ1-2	NA	CASSDGVGRGYTF	TGTGCCAGCAGTGATGGGGTCGGTCGAGGCTACACCTTC
TRBV7-2	few	TRBJ2-1	NA	CASSRQLNEQFF	TGTGCCAGCAGCCGTCAACTCAATGAGCAGTTCTTC
TRBV25-1	NA	TRBJ1-2	NA	CASSREGSSYGYTF	TGTGCCAGCAGTCGTGAAGGTTCCAGCTATGGCTACACCTTC
TRBV10-1	once	TRBJ2-3	NA	CASSLQTTDTQYF	TGCGCCAGCAGCTTACAGACCACAGATACGCAGTATTTT
TRBV19	many	TRBJ1-4	TRBD1	CASSPRTGGSEKLFF	TGTGCCAGTAGCCCGAGGACAGGGGGCTCTGAAAAACTGTTTTTT
TRBV19	NA	TRBJ1-3	NA	CASEAGSSGNTIYF	TGTGCCAGTGAGGCGGGGAGCTCTGGAAACACCATATATTTT
TRBV2	NA	TRBJ2-5	TRBD2	CASSEILAGQETQYF	TGTGCCAGCAGTGAGATACTAGCGGGACAAGAGACCCAGTACTTC
TRBV20-1	NA	TRBJ2-1	TRBD2	CSARGLAGVMEFF	TGCAGTGCTAGGGGGCTAGCGGGAGTAATGGAGTTCTTC
TRBV9	NA	TRBJ2-1	NA	CASSPTQGNEQFF	TGTGCCAGCAGCCCGACCCAAGGCAATGAGCAGTTCTTC
TRBV30	NA	TRBJ2-3	TRBD2	CAWHEVASGLSDTQYF	TGTGCCTGGCACGAGGTCGCTAGCGGGTTGTCAGATACGCAGTATTTT
TRBV13	once	TRBJ2-5	NA	CASSLRAIQETQYF	TGTGCCAGCAGCTTGCGGGCAATCCAAGAGACCCAGTACTTC
TRBV7-8	once	TRBJ1-5	NA	CASSHAVGPQHF	TGTGCCAGCAGCCACGCCGTTGGGCCCCAGCATTTT
TRBV20-1	NA	TRBJ1-2	NA	CSARIGQGYGYTF	TGCAGTGCTAGAATAGGGCAGGGCTATGGCTACACCTTC
TRBV24-1	NA	TRBJ1-6	NA	CATSQITLHF	TGTGCCACCAGTCAGATAACCCTCCACTTT
TRBV7-9	NA	TRBJ2-7	TRBD1	CASSTDRGSSYEQYF	TGTGCCAGCAGCACGGACAGGGGAAGCTCCTACGAGCAGTACTTC
TRBV20-1	NA	TRBJ1-2	NA	CSVQIYGYTF	TGCAGTGTTCAGATATATGGCTACACCTTC
TRBV12-3/TRBV12-4	many	TRBJ2-3	NA	CASSLRLALDTQYF	TGTGCCAGCAGTTTGAGGCTCGCTCTGGATACGCAGTATTTT
TRBV9	many	TRBJ2-6	NA	CASSGISGANVLTF	TGTGCCAGCAGCGGAATCTCTGGGGCCAACGTCCTGACTTTC
TRBV12-3/TRBV12-4	many	TRBJ2-1	NA	CASTDLFRTRGEQFF	TGTGCCAGCACCGACCTCTTTCGAACTCGGGGTGAGCAGTTCTTC
TRBV7-9	once	TRBJ1-6	NA	CASKRRYNSPLHF	TGTGCCAGCAAGCGCAGGTATAATTCACCCCTCCACTTT